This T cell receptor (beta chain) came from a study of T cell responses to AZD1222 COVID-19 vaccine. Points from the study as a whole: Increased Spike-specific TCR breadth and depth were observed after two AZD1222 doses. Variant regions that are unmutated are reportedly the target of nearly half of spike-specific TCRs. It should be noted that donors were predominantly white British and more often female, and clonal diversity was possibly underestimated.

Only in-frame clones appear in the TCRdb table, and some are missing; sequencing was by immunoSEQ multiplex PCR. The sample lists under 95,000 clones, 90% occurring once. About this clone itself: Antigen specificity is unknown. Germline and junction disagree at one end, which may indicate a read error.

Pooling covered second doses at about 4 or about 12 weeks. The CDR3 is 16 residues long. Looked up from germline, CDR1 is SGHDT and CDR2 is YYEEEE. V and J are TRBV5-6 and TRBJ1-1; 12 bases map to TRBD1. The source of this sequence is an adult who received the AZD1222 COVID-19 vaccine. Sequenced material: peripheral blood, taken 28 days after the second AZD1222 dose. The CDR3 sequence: CASSLGQGAGNTEAFF. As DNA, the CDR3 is TGTGCCAGCAGTTTGGGACAGGGGGCCGGGAACACTGAAGCTTTCTTT.